The 2 T cell receptor beta chains below all came from one sample that was sequenced in a study of cytomegalovirus exposure and HLA in healthy donors. PCR involved 60 Vbeta and 13 Jbeta primers. TCRdb's copy holds only in-frame clones and misses some; the assay was immunoSEQ multiplex PCR. The profile shows about 140,000 clones, about 80% of them singletons. The sample taken for sequencing was PBMCs. The receptors derive from a young man in good health and CMV-seronegative.

The chain is built from TRBV6-5 and TRBJ2-1; D is possibly TRBD1 (7 bases). Germline V gene lookup returns CDR1 MNHEY and CDR2 SVGAGI. The V end lost 10 bases, the J end lost 2 bases, and 15 bases lay between the germline ends. The CDR3 extends over 14 amino acids. CDR3 sequence reads: CATEGRGAYNEQFF. In nucleotides, the CDR3 is TGTGCCACCGAAGGCAGGGGGGCCTACAATGAGCAGTTCTTC.

The chain carries TRBV19 and TRBJ2-2; possibly TRBD1 for D (6 bases). This CDR3 has 14 residues. Per germline, CDR1 LNHDA and CDR2 SQIVND (reference sequence). The V end lost 6 bases, the J end lost 1 base, and 9 bases lay between the germline ends. CDR3 coding DNA: TGTGCCAGTAGCGTACAGGGGAACACCGGGGAGCTGTTTTTT. Its protein is CASSVQGNTGELFF.